This TCR beta chain was recovered during a study of blood T cell repertoires in COVID-19. Study overall: The study drew acute and convalescent COVID-19 samples from the United States, Italy and Spain.

The ends lost 5 bases at V and 7 bases at J; junction bases unmatched: 7. The CDR3 totals 15 residues. From germline, CDR1 is SGHVS and CDR2 FQNEAQ. The data were produced by immunoSEQ multiplex PCR, yet TCRdb's version contains in-frame clones alone and is incomplete. The sample lists 55,000 to 65,000 clones, 79% occurring once. This rearrangement joins TRBV7-8 to TRBJ2-7, with 14 bases matching TRBD2. The sequence came from a man aged 60-69 years with acute or convalescent COVID-19. The source material was peripheral blood. The CDR3 region is CASSTGLAGGGEQYF. CDR3 coding DNA: TGTGCCAGCAGCACCGGACTAGCGGGGGGCGGGGAGCAGTACTTC.